The 10 T cell receptor beta chains below were found in one sample sequenced in a study of cytomegalovirus exposure and HLA in healthy donors (dated by TCRdb to about 2017). The library was made by the immunoSEQ multiplex PCR assay. A mixture of 60 forward primers for TCR Vbeta segments and 13 reverse primers for TCR Jbeta segments was used in the multiplex PCR. The source is immuneACCESS, and TCRdb retained only in-frame sequences with V and J called. Part of the clones is not carried over; for the studies checked, unresolved V genes explain less than half of this, and the remainder is unexplained. For this sample there are about 210,000 clones; roughly 90% appear just once. Approximately 0.98% of the sample rests with the top ten. Sequencing was done on a sample of PBMCs. Every receptor here comes from a boy aged 2 to 9 in good health and CMV-seronegative.

V is TRBV6-6 and J is TRBJ1-1, with 8 bases matching TRBD1. Germline trimming cut 5 bases from V and 0 bases from J; bases unmatched to any gene: 8. The CDR3 is made up of 16 amino acids. The germline CDR1 and CDR2 sequences are MNHNY and SVGAGI (reference sequence). As DNA, the CDR3 is TGTGCCAGCAGTACCGGGACAGGTTTTATGAACACTGAAGCTTTCTTT. This encodes CASSTGTGFMNTEAFF.

This clone was recorded once. The V and J genes are TRBV4-1 and TRBJ2-5, with no clear D. This CDR3 region has 18 residues. Per the germline V gene, CDR1 is MGHRA and CDR2 is YSYEKL. Between the trimmed V and J ends, which lost 0 bases and 3 bases, there was a span of 20 bases. CDR3 in amino acids: CASSQDRIASNLEETQYF. The CDR3 coding sequence is TGCGCCAGCAGCCAAGATCGAATCGCCTCTAACCTAGAAGAGACCCAGTACTTC.

The chain employs TRBV6-1 and TRBJ1-6; D might be TRBD1 (6 bases). This CDR3 comprises 15 residues. Germline assignment: CDR1 MNHNS and CDR2 SASEGT. V lost 7 bases, J lost 0 bases, and 10 bases lay in between. This CDR3 is CASTRTASYNSPLHF. The CDR3 coding sequence is TGTGCCAGCACCCGGACAGCCTCCTATAATTCACCCCTCCACTTT.

This chain connects TRBV27 to TRBJ2-2; 9 nucleotides agree with TRBD1. The CDR3 consists of 15 residues. Per the germline V gene, CDR1 is MNHEY and CDR2 is SMNVEV (reference sequence). The V gene end was trimmed by 10 bases and the J gene end by 4 bases; junction bases not matched to a gene: 10. In DNA, the CDR3 is TGTGCCACCGCCGCCCCGACAGGGGGCACCGGGGAGCTGTTTTTT. This codes for CATAAPTGGTGELFF.

This rearrangement joins TRBV27 to TRBJ2-1; 12 bases match TRBD2. With 6 bases clipped from V and 6 bases from J, the junction kept 3 bases outside the gene matches. The CDR3 totals 14 residues. Germline CDR1 reads MNHEY; CDR2 reads SMNVEV (reference sequence). The CDR3 DNA follows: TGTGCCAGCAGGACTAGCGGGAGTTCCAATGAGCAGTTCTTC. Translation gives CASRTSGSSNEQFF.

The rearrangement joins TRBV15 to TRBJ1-2; 11 nucleotides align to TRBD1. The germline CDR1 and CDR2 sequences are LNHNV and YYDKDF (reference sequence). The J segment lost 5 bases and the V segment lost 5 bases, leaving 4 bases of the junction unmatched. This CDR3 is built from 14 residues. CDR3 residues: CATSPGTGGYGYTF. In DNA, the CDR3 is TGTGCCACCAGCCCAGGGACAGGGGGTTATGGCTACACCTTC.

The chain links TRBV28 to TRBJ2-2; 9 bases are a match to TRBD2. CDR1 is MDHEN and CDR2 is SYDVKM in the germline V gene. This CDR3 contains 16 residues. The trim removed 1 base at V and 5 bases at J, leaving 5 bases unmatched. CDR3 DNA sequence: TGTGCCAGCAGTTTATTGCTAGCGGGACTTACCGGGGAGCTGTTTTTT. Translating gives CASSLLLAGLTGELFF.

This clone was recorded a few times. J is TRBJ2-1 and V is TRBV7-6; the match to TRBD2 covers 7 bases. The V and J ends lost 1 base and 3 bases, in that order; junction bases with no gene match: 3. The CDR3 has 15 residues. Germline V CDR1 and CDR2: SGHVS, FNYEAQ. CDR3 sequence: CASSLERGGYNEQFF. CDR3 coding DNA: TGTGCCAGCAGCTTAGAACGCGGGGGCTACAATGAGCAGTTCTTC.

The rearrangement joins TRBV6-5 to TRBJ2-2; no definite D call. Germline CDR1 is MNHEY and CDR2 is SVGAGI. There are 12 residues in the CDR3. V was pared by 7 bases and J by 3 bases, with 6 bases between. The CDR3 loop is CASIGDTGELFF. Here the CDR3 DNA reads TGTGCCAGCATCGGAGACACCGGGGAGCTGTTTTTT.

V is TRBV27 and J is TRBJ2-2; no firm D call. CDR3 length: 12 residues. V was clipped by 4 bases and J by 8 bases, with 8 bases between them. Germline V gene sequence: CDR1 MNHEY, CDR2 SMNVEV (reference sequence). The CDR3 protein is CASSWRSGELFF. The CDR3 DNA is TGTGCCAGCAGTTGGAGATCGGGGGAGCTGTTTTTT.